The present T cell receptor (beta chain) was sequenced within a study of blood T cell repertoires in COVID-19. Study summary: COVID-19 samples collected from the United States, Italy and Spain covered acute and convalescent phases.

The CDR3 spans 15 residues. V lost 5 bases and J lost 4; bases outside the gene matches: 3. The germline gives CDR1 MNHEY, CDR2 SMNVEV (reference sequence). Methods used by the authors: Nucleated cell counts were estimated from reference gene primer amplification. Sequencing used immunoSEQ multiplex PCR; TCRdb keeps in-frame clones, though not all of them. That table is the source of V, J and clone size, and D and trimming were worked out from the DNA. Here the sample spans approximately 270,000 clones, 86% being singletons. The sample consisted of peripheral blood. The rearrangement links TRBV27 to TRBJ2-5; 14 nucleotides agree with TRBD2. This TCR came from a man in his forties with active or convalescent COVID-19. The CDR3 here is CASSAGTSGRETQYF. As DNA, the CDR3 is TGTGCCAGCAGTGCCGGGACTAGCGGGAGAGAGACCCAGTACTTC.